This entry lists 23 T cell receptor beta chains sequenced from one sample in a study of spatial heterogeneity in lung cancer. MiXCR was run by TCRdb on the 5' RACE reads, yielding one entry per CDR3 protein. In the table there are fewer than 15,000 distinct CDR3 sequences, roughly 5.4% of which are singletons. Study-wide points: Expanded alpha and beta TCR counts within tumors tracked tumor mutation counts.

No antigen has been identified for these receptors. Time point described: sample taken at primary tumor resection. Sample: lung tumor tissue, taken at surgery. These receptors all stem from a female donor with early-stage non-small cell lung cancer.

This clonotype was counted many times. The chain joins TRBV4-3 to TRBJ1-6; D ambiguous. CDR3 length equals 15 residues. Germline V lookup: CDR1 LGHNA, CDR2 YSLEER. V gave up 2 bases and J gave up 7 bases, with 12 bases separating them. CDR3 sequence: CASSQRHSGNSPLHF. DNA for the CDR3: TGCGCCAGCAGCCAAAGACATTCGGGGAATTCACCCCTCCACTTT.

This clonotype is labeled medium-sized. This rearrangement joins TRBV5-1 to TRBJ1-1; tentatively, D is TRBD1 (5 bases). The V gene lost 6 bases and the J gene lost 0 bases, with 6 bases spanning the gap. This CDR3 contains 12 residues. From germline, CDR1 is SGHRS and CDR2 YFSETQ. The CDR3 DNA reads TGCGCCAGCAAGACAGTGAACACTGAAGCTTTCTTT. It is translated as CASKTVNTEAFF.

Many counts were recorded for this clonotype. The chain uses TRBV7-8 and TRBJ2-5; 7 nucleotides align to TRBD2. Germline CDR1 SGHVS, CDR2 FQNEAQ. The CDR3 totals 14 residues. Germline trimming cut 1 base from V and 7 bases from J; bases unmatched to any gene: 6. Here the CDR3 reads CASSLVRGVATQYF. CDR3 nucleotides: TGTGCCAGCAGCTTAGTCCGGGGGGTAGCGACCCAGTACTTC.

At least ten counts were recorded for this clonotype. The chain is built from TRBV5-5 and TRBJ1-1; D is perhaps TRBD1 (5 bases). V lost 1 base and J 5 bases, leaving 21 bases between the germline ends. The V gene's germline CDR1 is SGHKS and CDR2 YYEKEE (reference sequence). This CDR3 is built from 17 residues. The CDR3 spells CASSLWVLGTVRTEAFF. In DNA form, the CDR3 reads TGTGCCAGCAGCTTGTGGGTCCTGGGGACGGTGAGGACTGAAGCTTTCTTT.

This clonotype was seen ten or more times. The CDR3, as DNA: TGTGCCAGCAGTGCTTCCGGGACAGGCGCGGGAAATGGCTACACCTTC. Translated, it gives CASSASGTGAGNGYTF. The chain combines TRBV6-2 or TRBV6-3 with TRBJ1-2, with 8 bases that match TRBD1. Looked up from germline, CDR1 is MNHEY and CDR2 is SVGEGT. The V gene end was trimmed by 5 bases and the J gene end by 6 bases; junction bases not matched to a gene: 14. The CDR3 spans 16 residues.

This clonotype was seen repeatedly, ten times or more. The chain couples TRBV2 to TRBJ2-7, with 7 bases that match TRBD2. Germline V gene lookup returns CDR1 SNHLY and CDR2 FYNNEI. V shed 3 bases, J shed 3 bases, and the junction held 2 bases outside the gene matches. The length of the CDR3 is 13 residues. In DNA form, the CDR3 reads TGTGCCAGCAGTGAGGGGGGGTACTACGAGCAGTACTTC. Its protein product is CASSEGGYYEQYF.

This clonotype occurred once. The CDR3 DNA sequence: TGTGCCAGCAGTTACCACGGCGGCCAGTACGAGCAGTACTTC. Amino acids: CASSYHGGQYEQYF. The V call is TRBV6-2 or TRBV6-3, the J call TRBJ2-7; D remains unclear. Trimming pared 2 bases from V and 4 bases from J, leaving 12 bases between. CDR3 length: 14 amino acids. Germline V gene data show CDR1 as MNHEY and CDR2 as SVGEGT.

This clonotype was seen repeatedly, ten times or more. The genes are TRBV7-2 and TRBJ2-7; 8 bases line up with TRBD2. The CDR3 runs to 15 residues. Germline V gene lookup returns CDR1 SGHTA and CDR2 FQGNSA. V shed 6 bases, J shed 3 bases, and the junction held 10 bases outside the gene matches. DNA for the CDR3: TGTGCCAGCAGAGGATATAGGGCGGGGGGCTACGAGCAGTACTTC. It specifies CASRGYRAGGYEQYF.

This clonotype was picked up many times. The CDR3 spells CASSPLLAGSTDTQYF. For the CDR3, the DNA is TGTGCCAGCAGCCCCCTACTAGCGGGGTCCACAGATACGCAGTATTTT. The chain links TRBV3-1 to TRBJ2-3; 10 bases are a match to TRBD2. The CDR3 covers 16 residues. Germline CDR1 is LGHDT and CDR2 is YNNKEL (reference sequence). V lost 4 bases and J lost 2; bases outside the gene matches: 6.

This clonotype was observed many times. The chain links TRBV7-6 to TRBJ2-7; possible D gene TRBD1, 6 bases. CDR1 is SGHVS, CDR2 FNYEAQ, per germline. The CDR3 is made up of 17 amino acids. Trimming removed 5 bases at V and 2 bases at J, with 22 bases between. The CDR3 here is CASSLSSGVAAPYEQYF. The CDR3 DNA sequence: TGTGCCAGCAGCCTCTCATCAGGGGTTGCTGCCCCCTACGAGCAGTACTTC.

This clonotype showed up many times. The chain employs TRBV6-1 and TRBJ1-1; D is uncertain. In germline, CDR1 is MNHNS, CDR2 SASEGT. V was trimmed by 6 bases and J by 6 bases, leaving 14 bases between them. The CDR3 covers 13 residues. CDR3 coding DNA: TGTGCCAGCAGGTTTATGGGGTCCCCTGAAGCTTTCTTT. Amino acids: CASRFMGSPEAFF.

This clonotype was recorded many times. The chain has TRBV6-5 and TRBJ1-4, with a weak D call TRBD1 (6 bases). Trimming stripped 2 bases from V and 9 bases from J, with 16 bases between. Germline V gene sequence: CDR1 MNHEY, CDR2 SVGAGI. This CDR3 has 15 amino acids. In nucleotides, the CDR3 is TGTGCCAGCAGTTACAGGCCAGGGGAGGGGAAAAAACTGTTTTTT. Amino acid sequence: CASSYRPGEGKKLFF.

This clonotype has ten or more counts. The chain uses TRBV11-2 and TRBJ2-3; tentative D call: TRBD1 (5 bases). The V end was cut by 1 base, the J end by 2 bases, with 10 bases between. CDR1 SGHAT and CDR2 FQNNGV come from the germline V gene. The CDR3 runs 15 residues. The CDR3 DNA is TGTGCCAGCAGCTTAGTAGGGGCAGACACAGATACGCAGTATTTT. It codes for CASSLVGADTDTQYF.

This clonotype was counted ten times or more. V is TRBV30 and J is TRBJ2-3; D is possibly TRBD2 (5 bases). There are 13 residues in the CDR3. Germline loops: CDR1 GTSNPN, CDR2 SVGIG (reference sequence). V lost 4 bases, J lost 8 bases, and 16 bases lay in between. The CDR3 DNA follows: TGTGCCTGGACAGCCCTAGCTAAGAGTACGCAGTATTTT. Its protein is CAWTALAKSTQYF.

This clonotype has a count of ten or more. Here the CDR3 DNA reads TGTGCCAGCAGCTTAAGAAACCGGGACAGGGGTAACACCATATATTTT. Amino acids: CASSLRNRDRGNTIYF. The chain has TRBV11-2 and TRBJ1-3, with 10 bases aligning to TRBD1. Germline loops: CDR1 SGHAT, CDR2 FQNNGV. The ends lost 2 bases at V and 7 bases at J; junction bases unmatched: 8. The CDR3 runs 16 residues.

This clonotype has a count of ten or more. V and J are TRBV7-9 and TRBJ1-6, with D perhaps matching TRBD1 (6 bases). Germline V gene data show CDR1 as SEHNR and CDR2 as FQNEAQ (reference sequence). V was cut by 5 bases and J by 0 bases, with 11 bases left in between. This CDR3 has 16 amino acids. CDR3 bases: TGTGCCAGCAGCCGTAGGGGGAGCTCCTATAATTCACCCCTCCACTTT. Protein product: CASSRRGSSYNSPLHF.

This clonotype was found many times. The chain employs TRBV30 and TRBJ1-2; TRBD1 matches 9 bases. Germline CDR1 GTSNPN, CDR2 SVGIG (reference sequence). CDR3 length equals 13 residues. The junction had 3 bases not matched to a gene; V was cut back by 3 bases and J by 4 bases. The chain's CDR3 is CAWRWDRAYGYTF. CDR3 in DNA: TGTGCCTGGAGATGGGACAGGGCCTATGGCTACACCTTC. The variable domain in full, with the rest retrieved from reference TRBV30 and TRBJ1-2, is SQTIHQWPATLVQPVGSPLSLECTVEGTSNPNLYWYRQAAGRGLQLLFYSVGIGQISSEVPQNLSASRPQDRQFILSSKKLLLSDSGFYLCAWRWDRAYGYTFGSGTRLTVV.

This clonotype was seen a handful of times. The DNA of the CDR3 is TGTGCCAGCACCGGGACTAGCGGGAGGGTTAGCTCCTACGAGCAGTACTTC. Its protein product is CASTGTSGRVSSYEQYF. V and J are TRBV28 and TRBJ2-7; 16 nucleotides agree with TRBD2. The CDR3 covers 17 residues. Germline CDR1 reads MDHEN; CDR2 reads SYDVKM. J gave up 0 bases and V 7 bases, and 6 bases lay outside the gene matches.

This clonotype was seen ten or more times. The rearrangement links TRBV7-9 to TRBJ2-5; D may be TRBD2 (5 bases). CDR3 size: 14 residues. Trimming shortened V by 1 base and J by 2 bases, and 8 bases separated the two germline ends. Germline V gene data show CDR1 as SEHNR and CDR2 as FQNEAQ (reference sequence). The CDR3 coding sequence is TGTGCCAGCAGCTTAGTTACTAGGCAAGAGACCCAGTACTTC. Translated: CASSLVTRQETQYF.

Sample share makes this clonotype medium-sized (0.01 to 0.1%). The chain carries TRBV11-2 and TRBJ2-7, with 12 bases fitting TRBD2. This CDR3 is 15 amino acids long. Looked up from germline, CDR1 is SGHAT and CDR2 is FQNNGV. The junction had 5 bases not matched to a gene; V was cut back by 5 bases and J by 3 bases. CDR3 bases: TGTGCCAGCAGCCTCGGACTAGCGGGGATCTACGAGCAGTACTTC. It yields the protein CASSLGLAGIYEQYF.

Sample share makes this clonotype large (0.1 to 1%). CDR3 protein: CASSLAGRVNEQFF. In DNA, the CDR3 is TGTGCCAGCAGCTTGGCGGGGCGTGTAAATGAGCAGTTCTTC. This chain joins TRBV11-2 and TRBJ2-1; weak D call: TRBD2 (6 bases). CDR1 is SGHAT and CDR2 is FQNNGV in the germline V gene. Trimming left V 3 bases short and J 7 bases short, with 13 bases between. There are 14 residues in the CDR3.

This clonotype was recorded at least ten times. One junction end does not reproduce the germline sequence, and a read error may be involved. The chain couples TRBV7-3 to TRBJ1-1; D not certain. This CDR3 contains 13 residues. Germline-derived CDR1 and CDR2 are SGHTA and FQGTGA. CDR3 in DNA: TGTGCCAGCAGCCTAACTGGGAGTACTGAAGCTTTCTTT. Protein sequence: CASSLTGSTEAFF.

At least ten counts were recorded for this clonotype. This chain connects TRBV2 to TRBJ2-5; TRBD2 might be the D (6 bases). This CDR3 comprises 12 residues. V lost 7 bases and J lost 7, with 13 bases in between. Germline V gene lookup returns CDR1 SNHLY and CDR2 FYNNEI. CDR3 loop: CASKRASGTQYF. CDR3 sequence (DNA): TGTGCCAGCAAGCGGGCCTCCGGGACCCAGTACTTC.